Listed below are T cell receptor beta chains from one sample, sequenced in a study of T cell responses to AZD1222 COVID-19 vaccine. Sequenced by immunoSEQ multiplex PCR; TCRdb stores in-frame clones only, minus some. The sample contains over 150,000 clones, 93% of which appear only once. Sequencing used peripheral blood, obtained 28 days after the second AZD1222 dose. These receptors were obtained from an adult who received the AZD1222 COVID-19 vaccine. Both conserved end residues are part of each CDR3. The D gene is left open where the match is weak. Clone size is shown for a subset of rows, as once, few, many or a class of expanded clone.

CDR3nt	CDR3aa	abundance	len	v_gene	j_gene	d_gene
TGTGCCAGCAGGAAGGACAGGAGCGTTAGCAATCAGCCCCAGCATTTT	CASRKDRSVSNQPQHF	.	16	TRBV2	TRBJ1-5	TRBD1
TGTGCCAGCAGCTTGGCCCCGGGACAGTACCAAGAGACCCAGTACTTC	CASSLAPGQYQETQYF	once	16	TRBV5-6	TRBJ2-5	TRBD1
TGTGCCAGCAGTTACCCAGGGGCCACTGAAGCTTTCTTT	CASSYPGATEAFF	.	13	TRBV6-5	TRBJ1-1	.
TGTGCCAGCAGCCAAGATCAACAGGTGACTGGGGCTTTCTTT	CASSQDQQVTGAFF	.	14	TRBV3-1/TRBV3-2	TRBJ1-1	.
TGTGCCAGCAGCTTATACGCAGGGTTCTATGGCTACACCTTC	CASSLYAGFYGYTF	.	14	TRBV7-2	TRBJ1-2	.
TGCGCCAGCAGCCCCAAATATCCTCGGGACAGCACAGATACGCAGTATTTT	CASSPKYPRDSTDTQYF	.	17	TRBV5-1	TRBJ2-3	.
TGCGCCAGCAGCCAAAACAGGGGGTCGGGGGAGCTGTTTTTT	CASSQNRGSGELFF	.	14	TRBV4-1	TRBJ2-2	TRBD1
TGTGCCAGCAGCTTTGACAGCCAGCCCCAGCATTTT	CASSFDSQPQHF	.	12	TRBV7-9	TRBJ1-5	.
TGTGCCAGCAGCTTAGGAAGGGAACTGTTCCCAACTAATGAAAAACTGTTTTTT	CASSLGRELFPTNEKLFF	.	18	TRBV7-8	TRBJ1-4	.
TGTGCCACCAGCAGAGATTTAGAGTTGTTCTTC	CATSRDLELFF	once	11	TRBV15	TRBJ2-1	.
TGTGCCAGCAGTTTTGGTGGGACAGGGAATCAGCCCCAGCATTTT	CASSFGGTGNQPQHF	.	15	TRBV28	TRBJ1-5	TRBD1
TGTGCTAGTGGTTTAGGGACCGTTAATCAGCCCCAGCATTTT	CASGLGTVNQPQHF	once	14	TRBV12-5	TRBJ1-5	.
TGCGCCAGCAGACCCGTCGGGACGTCTCAAGAGACCCAGTACTTC	CASRPVGTSQETQYF	.	15	TRBV5-1	TRBJ2-5	.
TGTGCCAGCAGTGAACAGGGGCACAATGAGCAGTTCTTC	CASSEQGHNEQFF	.	13	TRBV6-1	TRBJ2-1	.
TGTGCCATCAGCGTTGACAGGGACAATAATTCACCCCTCCACTTT	CAISVDRDNNSPLHF	.	15	TRBV10-3	TRBJ1-6	TRBD1
TGCGCCAGCAGCCCGATCAGCGGGGTATGGGTCTACGAGCAGTACTTC	CASSPISGVWVYEQYF	once	16	TRBV4-1	TRBJ2-7	TRBD2
TGTGCCAGCAGCGTTCAACGCGATACGCAGTATTTT	CASSVQRDTQYF	.	12	TRBV7-2	TRBJ2-3	.
TGTGCCAGTCGAGGGGTCTCAGATACGCAGTATTTT	CASRGVSDTQYF	.	12	TRBV19	TRBJ2-3	.
TGCGCCAGCAGCTCGTCGGTCCTTTACCAGTACGCGCGGTGGAACACCGGGGAGCTGTTTTTT	CASSSSVLYQYARWNTGELFF	.	21	TRBV5-1	TRBJ2-2	.
TGTGCCAGCAGCTCCCCGACCAGTCCCGAGACCCAGTACTTC	CASSSPTSPETQYF	few	14	TRBV7-3	TRBJ2-5	.
TGTGCCAGCAGTTTACTACAGGGAGGGTTTTACGAGCAGTACTTC	CASSLLQGGFYEQYF	.	15	TRBV27	TRBJ2-7	.
TGTGCCAGCAGAGTAGGGGGATCTGGAGAGACCCAGTACTTC	CASRVGGSGETQYF	once	14	TRBV6-5	TRBJ2-5	.
TGTGCCAGCAGTGGGCCTATGAATCAGCCCCAGCATTTT	CASSGPMNQPQHF	.	13	TRBV2	TRBJ1-5	.
TGTGCCAGTAGCCCGACAGGGACGGCCTATGGCTACACCTTC	CASSPTGTAYGYTF	once	14	TRBV19	TRBJ1-2	TRBD1
TGTGCCAGCAGCGTATCAACGGCGTTACCTTCTAACTATGGCTACACCTTC	CASSVSTALPSNYGYTF	.	17	TRBV9	TRBJ1-2	.
TGTGCCAGCTCCGGGACAGGCCGCTCTGGGGCCAACGTCCTGACTTTC	CASSGTGRSGANVLTF	.	16	TRBV18	TRBJ2-6	TRBD1
TGTGCCTGGAGTGTACGGAAAATGTCGCCCCAGCATTTT	CAWSVRKMSPQHF	once	13	TRBV30	TRBJ1-5	.
TGTGCCAGCAGCTTTTTCAGGGTTGATTCACCCCTCCACTTT	CASSFFRVDSPLHF	.	14	TRBV5-6	TRBJ1-6	.
TGTGCCAGCAGTCCCTCAGGGGACCGCTACGAGCAGTACTTC	CASSPSGDRYEQYF	.	14	TRBV7-8	TRBJ2-7	.
TGTGCCAGCAGTTTAGCTACGATCGGCACTGAAGCTTTCTTT	CASSLATIGTEAFF	.	14	TRBV28	TRBJ1-1	.
TGTGCCAGCAGCAGCAGGGGACAGAACTCCTACAATGAGCAGTTCTTC	CASSSRGQNSYNEQFF	.	16	TRBV7-8	TRBJ2-1	TRBD1
TGTGCCAGCAGCTTAGATCTGGACAGGGAGTTCGACTATGGCTACACCTTC	CASSLDLDREFDYGYTF	.	17	TRBV11-2	TRBJ1-2	TRBD1
TGTGCCAGCAGTTACTCGGGGGGCCAGGGTGAGCAGTTCTTC	CASSYSGGQGEQFF	few	14	TRBV6-6	TRBJ2-1	.
TGTGCCATCCGGGGGGGGCGAGCGAGGTCAGATACGCAGTATTTT	CAIRGGRARSDTQYF	.	15	TRBV6-5	TRBJ2-3	TRBD2
TGCGCCAGCCGGAGGAGTCCCTCTGAGTCCGAGCAGTACTTC	CASRRSPSESEQYF	.	14	TRBV23-1	TRBJ2-7	.
TGTGCCAGCAGCAGTCCGACCGGGGGAAACAATCAGCCCCAGCATTTT	CASSSPTGGNNQPQHF	.	16	TRBV7-8	TRBJ1-5	.
TGTGCCAGCAGCCAAGTATCAGACATTCAGTACTTC	CASSQVSDIQYF	.	12	TRBV3-1/TRBV3-2	TRBJ2-4	.
TGCGCCAGCACTACCGCCGGGACCTCCGGGGAAAAACTGTTTTTT	CASTTAGTSGEKLFF	.	15	TRBV10-2	TRBJ1-4	.
TGTGCCAGCAGCTTGAGAGGAAGGGAGAACTATGGCTACACCTTC	CASSLRGRENYGYTF	.	15	TRBV5-4	TRBJ1-2	.
TGTGCCAGTAGCGACAGGGGATGGGAGACCCAGTACTTC	CASSDRGWETQYF	.	13	TRBV19	TRBJ2-5	TRBD1
TGTGCCAGCAGCTTGATTACGGGACTAGCGGAACCTCAAGAGACCCAGTACTTC	CASSLITGLAEPQETQYF	.	18	TRBV5-6	TRBJ2-5	TRBD2
TGTGCCAGCAGCTTGGCGGTCCTCTCCTACGAGCAGTACTTC	CASSLAVLSYEQYF	.	14	TRBV5-5	TRBJ2-7	.
TGTGCCAGCAGCCAAGATTGGCAGGGGCTATCGGGAAACACCATATATTTT	CASSQDWQGLSGNTIYF	.	17	TRBV4-2	TRBJ1-3	.
TGTGCCAGCACCTGGGGACAGGGCGGTGAAAAACTGTTTTTT	CASTWGQGGEKLFF	.	14	TRBV13	TRBJ1-4	TRBD1